The 11 T cell receptor beta chains reported below all come from one sample, sequenced in a study of T cells after yellow fever vaccination. From the 5' RACE reads, TCRdb called clonotypes with MiXCR, one entry per CDR3 protein. This sample carries some 320,000 distinct CDR3 sequences, about 4% of them seen once, and the ten largest clones take approximately 25%. Sample: PBMCs, taken 5 days after the yellow fever booster vaccination. The receptors were sampled from a young man who received the YFV17D yellow fever vaccine.

In its sample, this clonotype was seen many times. V and J are TRBV5-1 and TRBJ1-1; D may be TRBD1 (6 bases). V gave up 1 base and J gave up 4 bases, with 17 bases separating them. The CDR3 covers 16 residues. CDR1 and CDR2 from the germline V gene are SGHRS and YFSETQ. CDR3 region: CASSLLKRQGPTEAFF. In nucleotides, the CDR3 is TGCGCCAGCAGCTTGCTTAAGAGGCAGGGGCCCACTGAAGCTTTCTTT.

This clonotype came up a few times. Here the CDR3 reads CASSVTDSRYNEQFF. CDR3 nucleotide sequence: TGTGCCAGCAGCGTAACGGACAGCCGCTACAATGAGCAGTTCTTC. The gene calls are TRBV9 and TRBJ2-1, with a tentative D call TRBD1 (6 bases). Trimming left V 1 base short and J 3 bases short, with 11 bases between. This CDR3 contains 15 residues. In germline, CDR1 is SGDLS, CDR2 YYNGEE.

The CDR3 spells CASSSHLPDGATDTQYF. CDR3 sequence (DNA): TGTGCCAGCAGCTCCCACCTCCCGGACGGAGCCACAGATACGCAGTATTTT. V is TRBV7-2 and J is TRBJ2-3; D call uncertain. The CDR3 runs to 17 residues. The V and J ends lost 4 bases and 2 bases respectively, with 19 bases between them. CDR1 and CDR2 from the germline V gene are SGHTA and FQGNSA.

Here the CDR3 DNA reads TGTGCCAGCAGCTTAGGGAACAGGGGAAACCAAGAGACCCAGTACTTC. Translating it yields CASSLGNRGNQETQYF. The rearrangement links TRBV7-7 to TRBJ2-5; TRBD1 agrees at 7 bases. With V trimmed by 1 base and J by 0 bases, 5 bases remained unmatched. Germline lookup yields CDR1 SSHAT and CDR2 FNYEAQ (reference sequence). The CDR3 sequence is 16 residues long.

This clonotype was recorded many times. The V gene is TRBV5-1, the J gene TRBJ2-7; D is possibly TRBD2 (6 bases). CDR1 SGHRS and CDR2 YFSETQ come from the germline V gene. Trimming cost V 7 bases and J 2 bases, with 16 bases left between them. The CDR3 sequence is 14 residues long. The CDR3 DNA reads TGCGCCAGCGGGAGCGGAGGGCCCGCCTACGAGCAGTACTTC. It translates to CASGSGGPAYEQYF.

Ten or more counts support this clonotype. The gene calls are TRBV4-3 and TRBJ2-3, with D possibly TRBD2 on 6 matching bases. V lost 0 bases and J lost 3, with 13 bases in between. CDR1 and CDR2 (germline): LGHNA, YSLEER. The CDR3 covers 16 residues. CDR3 DNA sequence: TGCGCCAGCAGCCAAGATACGGCTAGCGAGACAGATACGCAGTATTTT. Its translation is CASSQDTASETDTQYF.

This clonotype was seen only a few times. The rearrangement joins TRBV11-2 to TRBJ1-1; no clear D gene. The germline V gene has CDR1 SGHAT and CDR2 FQNNGV. Between the trimmed V and J ends, which lost 7 bases and 0 bases, there was a span of 15 bases. The CDR3 contains 15 residues. In nucleotides, the CDR3 is TGTGCCAGCAACCCCGAACAGAACATGAACACTGAAGCTTTCTTT. Amino acids: CASNPEQNMNTEAFF. The full variable domain, with the rest looked up from reference TRBV11-2 and TRBJ1-1, is EAGVAQSPRYKIIEKRQSVAFWCNPISGHATLYWYQQILGQGPKLLIQFQNNGVVDDSQLPKDRFSAERLKGVDSTLKIQPAKLEDSAVYLCASNPEQNMNTEAFFGQGTRLTVV.

Regarding this clonotype: Germline and junction disagree at one end, which may indicate a read error. The chain couples TRBV7-9 to TRBJ2-1; D possibly matches TRBD1 or TRBD2 (6 bases each). CDR1 SEHNR and CDR2 FQNEAQ come from the germline V gene (reference sequence). This CDR3 has 17 residues. The CDR3 DNA follows: TGTGCCAGCAGCTTAGCGCACCGGGGGCCCTCCTCCAATGAGCAGTTCTTC. Encoded protein: CASSLAHRGPSSNEQFF.

The chain combines TRBV7-9 with TRBJ1-5; no clear D gene. V was shortened by 5 bases and J by 5 bases, with 10 bases between the two germline ends. The germline CDR1 and CDR2 sequences are SEHNR and FQNEAQ (reference sequence). This CDR3 has 13 residues. CDR3 coding DNA: TGTGCCAGCAGCCTTCAGGCGGATCAGCCCCAGCATTTT. As protein: CASSLQADQPQHF.

The genes are TRBV19 and TRBJ1-2, with D perhaps TRBD1 (5 bases). V gave up 1 base and J gave up 1 base, with 7 bases separating them. The germline CDR1 and CDR2 sequences are LNHDA and SQIVND (reference sequence). The CDR3 consists of 14 residues. CDR3 protein: CASSIGDSNYGYTF. The CDR3, as DNA: TGTGCCAGTAGTATAGGTGACAGTAACTATGGCTACACCTTC.

The table lists this clonotype with a few counts. This chain connects TRBV18 to TRBJ1-6, with D possibly being TRBD1 (5 bases). This CDR3 is 14 amino acids long. With 5 bases removed from V and 7 bases from J, the gap between germline ends came to 12 bases. CDR1 is KGHSH and CDR2 is LQKENI in the germline V gene. CDR3 sequence reads: CASSSGGINSPLHF. The CDR3 DNA sequence: TGTGCCAGCTCATCTGGGGGAATCAATTCACCCCTCCACTTT.